This T cell receptor (beta chain) derives from a study of CD8 T cells in ankylosing spondylitis. General study findings and limits: In ankylosing spondylitis patients, matched synovial fluid reportedly showed significant enrichment of disease-linked clones. There was a TCR beta motif, made of 7 to 9 highly homologous variants, that appeared characteristic of ankylosing spondylitis blood. Some of the motif variants had earlier been found in reactive arthritis patients' fluid and blood.

Library preparation for TCR beta used quantitative 5'-RACE with molecular barcodes. TCRdb re-analysed the 5' RACE reads in MiXCR, keeping a single row per CDR3 protein. The sample lists fewer than 400,000 distinct CDR3 sequences; 6.5% to 10% were seen once. This clonotype was counted only a few times. Its antigen is currently unknown. The ends were cut back, 6 bases at V and 1 base at J, with 13 bases in the middle. Germline V gene sequence: CDR1 MNHNS, CDR2 SASEGT. CDR3 length: 15 amino acids. The chain carries TRBV6-1 and TRBJ2-4; unclear D gene. The source is a male donor with ankylosing spondylitis. The specimen sequenced was blood, either unsorted or a sorted T cell fraction (not recorded which). The CDR3 DNA reads TGTGCCAGCAGCCGATTCTCGAGGGCCAAAAACATTCAGTACTTC. It encodes CASSRFSRAKNIQYF.